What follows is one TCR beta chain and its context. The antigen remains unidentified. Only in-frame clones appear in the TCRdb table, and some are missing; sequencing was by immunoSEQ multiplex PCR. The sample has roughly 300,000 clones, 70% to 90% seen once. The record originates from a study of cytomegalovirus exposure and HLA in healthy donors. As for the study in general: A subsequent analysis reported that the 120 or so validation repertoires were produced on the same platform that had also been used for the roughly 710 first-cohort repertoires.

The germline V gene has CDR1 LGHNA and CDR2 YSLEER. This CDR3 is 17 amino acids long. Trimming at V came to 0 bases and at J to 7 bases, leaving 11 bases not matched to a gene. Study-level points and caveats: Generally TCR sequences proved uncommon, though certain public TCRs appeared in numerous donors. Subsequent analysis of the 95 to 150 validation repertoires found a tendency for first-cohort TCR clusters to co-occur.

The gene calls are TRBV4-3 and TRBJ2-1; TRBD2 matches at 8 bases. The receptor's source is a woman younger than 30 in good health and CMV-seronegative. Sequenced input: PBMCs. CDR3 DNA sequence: TGCGCCAGCAGCCAAGATCACCGGGAGGGCCGAGGAAATGAGCAGTTCTTC. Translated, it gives CASSQDHREGRGNEQFF.